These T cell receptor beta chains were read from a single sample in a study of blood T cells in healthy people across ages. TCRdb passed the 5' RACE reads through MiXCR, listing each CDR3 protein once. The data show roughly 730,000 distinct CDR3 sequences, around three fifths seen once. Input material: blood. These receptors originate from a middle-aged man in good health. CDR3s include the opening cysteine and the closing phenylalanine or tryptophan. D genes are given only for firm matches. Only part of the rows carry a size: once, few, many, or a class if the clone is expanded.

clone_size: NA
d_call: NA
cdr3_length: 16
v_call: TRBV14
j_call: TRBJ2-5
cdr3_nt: TGTGCCAGCAGCCAAGATTTCGGGGCCCCCCAAGAGACCCAGTACTTC
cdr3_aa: CASSQDFGAPQETQYF

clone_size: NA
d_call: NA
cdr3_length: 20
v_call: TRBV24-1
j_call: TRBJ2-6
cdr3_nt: TGTGCCACCAGTGATTTGCAAATCAAGGGCCCTAAGCCTGGGGCCAACGTCCTGACTTTC
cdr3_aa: CATSDLQIKGPKPGANVLTF

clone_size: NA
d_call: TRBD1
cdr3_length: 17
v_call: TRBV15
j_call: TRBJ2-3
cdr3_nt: TGTGCCACCAGCAGACCTAAGACAGGGTACTCCACAGATACGCAGTATTTT
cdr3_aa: CATSRPKTGYSTDTQYF

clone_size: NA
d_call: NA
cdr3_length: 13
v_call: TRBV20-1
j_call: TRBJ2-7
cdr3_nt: TGCAGTGCTAGGGGCCAGACAGACTACGAGCAGTACTTC
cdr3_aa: CSARGQTDYEQYF

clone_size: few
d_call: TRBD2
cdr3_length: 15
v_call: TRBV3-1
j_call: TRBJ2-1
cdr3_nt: TGTGCCAGCAGCCCAGGACTAGCGGGGGGGAATGAGCAGTTCTTC
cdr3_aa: CASSPGLAGGNEQFF

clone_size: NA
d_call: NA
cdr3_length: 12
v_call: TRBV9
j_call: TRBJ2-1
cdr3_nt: TGTGCCGGAAACCTTAGGTTCGGTGAGCAGTTCTTC
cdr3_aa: CAGNLRFGEQFF

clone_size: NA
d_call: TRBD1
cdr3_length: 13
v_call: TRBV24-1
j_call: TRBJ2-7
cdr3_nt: TGTGCCACCAGTGATTTAGGGACAGATGAGCAGTACTTC
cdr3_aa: CATSDLGTDEQYF

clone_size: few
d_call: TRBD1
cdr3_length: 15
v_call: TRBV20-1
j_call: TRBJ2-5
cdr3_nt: TGCAGTGCTAGAGACTATGGCAGGGGGCAAGAGACCCAGTACTTC
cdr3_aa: CSARDYGRGQETQYF

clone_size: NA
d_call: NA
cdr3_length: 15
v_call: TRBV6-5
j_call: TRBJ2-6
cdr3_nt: TGTGCCAGCAGTTACTCCACATGGGGGGCCAACGTCCTGACTTTC
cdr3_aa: CASSYSTWGANVLTF

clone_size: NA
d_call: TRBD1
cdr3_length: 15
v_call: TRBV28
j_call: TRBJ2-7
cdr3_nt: TGTGCCAGCAGTCACAGGGGGCCAAGCTCCTACGAGCAGTACTTC
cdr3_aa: CASSHRGPSSYEQYF

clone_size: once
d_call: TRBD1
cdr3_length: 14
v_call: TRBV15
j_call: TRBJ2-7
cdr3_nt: TGTGCCACCAGCAGGGGACAGGGGGCGGTCGAGCAGTACTTC
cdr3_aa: CATSRGQGAVEQYF

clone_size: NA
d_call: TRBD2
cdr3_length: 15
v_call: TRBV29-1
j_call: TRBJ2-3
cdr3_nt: TGCAGCGTTGCACAGGGACTAGCGGGAACAGATACGCAGTATTTT
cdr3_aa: CSVAQGLAGTDTQYF

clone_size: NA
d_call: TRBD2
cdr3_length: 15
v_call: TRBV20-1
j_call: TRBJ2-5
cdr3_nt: TGCAGTGCGCCTACTAGCGGGGGCCGCAAAGAGACCCAGTACTTC
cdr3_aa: CSAPTSGGRKETQYF

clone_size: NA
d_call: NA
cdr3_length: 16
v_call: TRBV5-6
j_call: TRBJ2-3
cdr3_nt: TGTGCCAGCAGCTGGGGGGGAGGACAGGTTGCAGATACGCAGTATTTT
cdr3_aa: CASSWGGGQVADTQYF

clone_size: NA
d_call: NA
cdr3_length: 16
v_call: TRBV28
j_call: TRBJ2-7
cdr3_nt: TGTGCCAGCAGTTTAGCGCCGGGACGGGGCATTGTGAAGCAGTACTTC
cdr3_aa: CASSLAPGRGIVKQYF

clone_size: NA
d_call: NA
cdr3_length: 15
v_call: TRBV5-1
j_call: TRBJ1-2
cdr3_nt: TGCGCCAGCAGCTTGGCCGCCCAGCCTTCCTATGGCTACACCTTC
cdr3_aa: CASSLAAQPSYGYTF

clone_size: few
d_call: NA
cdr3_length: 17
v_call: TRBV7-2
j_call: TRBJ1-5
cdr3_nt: TGTGCCAGCAGCTCAGTTACCCAGGGGATCTTAGGTCAGCCCCAGCATTTT
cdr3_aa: CASSSVTQGILGQPQHF

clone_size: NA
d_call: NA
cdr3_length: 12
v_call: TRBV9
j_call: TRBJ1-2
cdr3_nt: TGTGCCAGCAGTGAACAGGGCGGTGGCTGCACCTTC
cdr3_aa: CASSEQGGGCTF

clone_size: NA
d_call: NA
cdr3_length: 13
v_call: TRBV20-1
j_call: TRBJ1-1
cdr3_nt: TGCAGTGCTAGGGGAAGGGGAATCACTGAAGCTTTCTTT
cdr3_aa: CSARGRGITEAFF

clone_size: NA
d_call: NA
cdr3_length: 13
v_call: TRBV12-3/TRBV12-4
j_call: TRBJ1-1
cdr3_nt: TGTGCCAGCAGTTTAGTGGGGGCACTTGAAGCTTTCTTT
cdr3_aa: CASSLVGALEAFF

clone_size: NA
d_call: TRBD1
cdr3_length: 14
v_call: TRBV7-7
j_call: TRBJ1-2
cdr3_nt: TGTGCTAGCAGCTCAGACAGGGATAACTATGGCTACACCTTC
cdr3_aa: CASSSDRDNYGYTF

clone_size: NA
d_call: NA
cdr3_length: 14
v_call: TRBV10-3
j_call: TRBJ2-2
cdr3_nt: TGTGCCATCAGTGAGGGGGACTGGACCGGGGAGCTGTTTTTT
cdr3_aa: CAISEGDWTGELFF

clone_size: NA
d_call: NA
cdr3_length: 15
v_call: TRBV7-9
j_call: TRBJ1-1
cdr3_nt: TGTGCCAGCACCACGGGACACTTAATGAACACTGAAGCTTTCTTT
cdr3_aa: CASTTGHLMNTEAFF

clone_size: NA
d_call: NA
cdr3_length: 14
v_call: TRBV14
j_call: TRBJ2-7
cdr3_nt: TGTGCCAGCAGCCAAGAAAACCGGGTAGACGAGCAGTACTTC
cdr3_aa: CASSQENRVDEQYF

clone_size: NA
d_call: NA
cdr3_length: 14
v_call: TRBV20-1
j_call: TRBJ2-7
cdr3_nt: TGCAGTGCCTTATTAATGGGTGTTGACAACGAGCAGTACTTC
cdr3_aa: CSALLMGVDNEQYF

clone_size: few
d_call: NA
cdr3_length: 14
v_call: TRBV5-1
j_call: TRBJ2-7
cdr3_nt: TGCGCCAGCAGGGGTCCGGGGGCTCTCTACGAGCAGTACTTC
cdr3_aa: CASRGPGALYEQYF

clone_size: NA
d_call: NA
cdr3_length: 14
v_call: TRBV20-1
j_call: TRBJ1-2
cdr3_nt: TGCAGTGCTAGAGCTCTGGGTGAGGGGCATGGCTACACCTTC
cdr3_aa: CSARALGEGHGYTF

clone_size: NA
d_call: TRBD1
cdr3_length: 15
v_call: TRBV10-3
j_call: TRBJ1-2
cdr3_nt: TGTGCCATCAGTGAAAAAGCAGGGGGCAGCTATGGCTACACCTTC
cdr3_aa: CAISEKAGGSYGYTF

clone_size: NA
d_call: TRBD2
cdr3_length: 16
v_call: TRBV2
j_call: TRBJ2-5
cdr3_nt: TGTGCCAGCAGTGCGACTAGCGGGGGGGCCGAAGAGACCCAGTACTTC
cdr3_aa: CASSATSGGAEETQYF

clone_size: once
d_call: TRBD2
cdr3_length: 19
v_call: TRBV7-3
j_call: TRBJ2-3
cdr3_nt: TGTGCCAGCAGCTTACTCTCATTGGGATGGACTAGCGGCACAGATACGCAGTATTTT
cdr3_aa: CASSLLSLGWTSGTDTQYF

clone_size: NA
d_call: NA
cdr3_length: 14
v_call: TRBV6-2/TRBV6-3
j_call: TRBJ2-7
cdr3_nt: TGTGCCAGCATCCAACCCGGACAGCCCTACGAGCAGTACTTC
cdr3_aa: CASIQPGQPYEQYF

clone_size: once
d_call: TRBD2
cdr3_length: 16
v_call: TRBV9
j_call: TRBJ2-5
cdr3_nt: TGTGCCAGCAGCGTAGCAGGTAGCGGGGGGTTAGAGACCCAGTACTTC
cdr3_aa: CASSVAGSGGLETQYF

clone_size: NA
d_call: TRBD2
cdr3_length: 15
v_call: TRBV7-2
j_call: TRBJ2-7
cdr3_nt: TGTGCCGGCTCGGTTCTTAGCGGGAATCAACACGAGCAGTACTTC
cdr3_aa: CAGSVLSGNQHEQYF

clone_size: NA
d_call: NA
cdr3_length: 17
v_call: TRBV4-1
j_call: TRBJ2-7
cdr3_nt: TGCGCCAGCAGCCAAATAGGACGTAGCCTAACCTCCTACGAGCAGTACTTC
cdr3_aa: CASSQIGRSLTSYEQYF

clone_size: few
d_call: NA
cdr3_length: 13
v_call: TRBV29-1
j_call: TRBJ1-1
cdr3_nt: TGCAGCGTTGAAGAGAAGCGAAACACTGAAGCTTTCTTT
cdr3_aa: CSVEEKRNTEAFF

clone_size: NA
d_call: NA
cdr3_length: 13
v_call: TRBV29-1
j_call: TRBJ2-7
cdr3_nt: TGCAGCGCTGAGGACTGCACTGCCTACGAGCAGTACTTC
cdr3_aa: CSAEDCTAYEQYF

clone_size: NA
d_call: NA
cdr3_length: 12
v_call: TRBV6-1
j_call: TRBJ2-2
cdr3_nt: TGTGCCAGCCGGGCCCCGGTCGGGGAGCTGTTTTTT
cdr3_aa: CASRAPVGELFF

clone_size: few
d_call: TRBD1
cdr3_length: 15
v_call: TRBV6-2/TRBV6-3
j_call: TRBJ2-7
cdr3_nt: TGTGCCAGCAGCCACCGGGGACAGGGGGCGTCAGAGCAGTACTTC
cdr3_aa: CASSHRGQGASEQYF

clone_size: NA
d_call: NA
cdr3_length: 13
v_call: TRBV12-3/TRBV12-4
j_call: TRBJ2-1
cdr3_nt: TGTGCCAGCACCTTGTGGGGCTACAATGAGCAGTTCTTC
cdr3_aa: CASTLWGYNEQFF

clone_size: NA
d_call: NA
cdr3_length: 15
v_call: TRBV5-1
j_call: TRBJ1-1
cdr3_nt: TGCGCCAGCAGCTTGGGGGGCAGCAGGAACACTGAAGCTTTCTTT
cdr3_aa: CASSLGGSRNTEAFF

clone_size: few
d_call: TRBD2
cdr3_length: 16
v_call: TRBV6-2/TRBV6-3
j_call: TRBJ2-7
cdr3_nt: TGTGCCAGCAGCCTCCTCACTAGCGGGAGCACCTACGAGCAGTACTTC
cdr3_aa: CASSLLTSGSTYEQYF

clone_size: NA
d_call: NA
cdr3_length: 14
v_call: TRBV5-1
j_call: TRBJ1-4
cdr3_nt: TGCGCCAGCAGCTTGGAGGGGCAGGGCGAAAAACTGTTTTTT
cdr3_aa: CASSLEGQGEKLFF

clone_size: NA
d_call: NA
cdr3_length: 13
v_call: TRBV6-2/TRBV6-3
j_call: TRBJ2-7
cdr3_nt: TGTGCCAGCGGATCAAAACAGGGCTACGAGCAGTACTTC
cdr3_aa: CASGSKQGYEQYF

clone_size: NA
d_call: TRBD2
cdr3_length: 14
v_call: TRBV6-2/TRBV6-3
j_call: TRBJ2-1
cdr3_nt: TGTGCCAGCAAACTGGCGGGAGTTAAGGATGAGCAGTTCTTC
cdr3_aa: CASKLAGVKDEQFF

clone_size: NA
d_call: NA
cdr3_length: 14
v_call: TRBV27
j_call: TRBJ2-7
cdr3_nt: TGTGCCAGCAGTTTATCGACTTTACCCTACGAGCAGTACTTC
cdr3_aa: CASSLSTLPYEQYF

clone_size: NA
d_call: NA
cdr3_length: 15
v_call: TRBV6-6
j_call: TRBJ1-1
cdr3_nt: TGTGCCAGCAGTTACTCGACGGCCGAGAACACTGAAGCTTTCTTT
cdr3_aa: CASSYSTAENTEAFF

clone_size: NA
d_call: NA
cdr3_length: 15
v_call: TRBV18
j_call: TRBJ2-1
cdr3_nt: TGTGCCAGCTCACCTCGCAGGGGAATTCTGGATGAGCAGTTCTTC
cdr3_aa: CASSPRRGILDEQFF

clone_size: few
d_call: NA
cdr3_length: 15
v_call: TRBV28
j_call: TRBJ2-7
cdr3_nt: TGTGCCAGCAGTTCCTCCGGGACGGCCTTATTCGAGCAGTACTTC
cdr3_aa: CASSSSGTALFEQYF

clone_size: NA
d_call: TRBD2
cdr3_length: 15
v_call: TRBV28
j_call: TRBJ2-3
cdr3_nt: TGTGCCAGCAGTTTCACTAGCGGGATCACAGATACGCAGTATTTT
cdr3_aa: CASSFTSGITDTQYF

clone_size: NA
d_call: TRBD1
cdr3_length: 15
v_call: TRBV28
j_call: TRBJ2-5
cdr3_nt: TGTGCCAGCAGCCGTCCCGGGACAGGGTTGGAGACCCAGTACTTC
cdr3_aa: CASSRPGTGLETQYF

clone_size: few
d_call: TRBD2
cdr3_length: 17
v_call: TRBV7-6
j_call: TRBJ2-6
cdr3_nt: TGTGCCAGCAAGTCGGGACTAGCGAATTCTGGGGCCAACGTCCTGACTTTC
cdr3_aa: CASKSGLANSGANVLTF

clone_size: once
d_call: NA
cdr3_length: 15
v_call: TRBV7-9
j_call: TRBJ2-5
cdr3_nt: TGTGCCAGCAGCCCCGGACAGACGTACCAAGAGACCCGGTACTTC
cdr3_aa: CASSPGQTYQETRYF

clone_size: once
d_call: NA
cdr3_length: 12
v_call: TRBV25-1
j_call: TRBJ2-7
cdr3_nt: TGTGCCAGCGCCTCACAACTCTACGAGCAGTACTTC
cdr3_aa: CASASQLYEQYF

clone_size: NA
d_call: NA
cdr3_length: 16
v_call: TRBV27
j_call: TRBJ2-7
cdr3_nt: TGTGCCAGCAGTTTCTTTAAAAAGTTCCCTCCGAATGAGCAGTACTTC
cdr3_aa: CASSFFKKFPPNEQYF

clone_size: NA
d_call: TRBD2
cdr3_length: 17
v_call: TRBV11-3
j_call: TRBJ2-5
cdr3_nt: TGTGCCAGCAGCCCTAACCCGACTAGCGGGTACCAAGAGACCCAGTACTTC
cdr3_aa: CASSPNPTSGYQETQYF

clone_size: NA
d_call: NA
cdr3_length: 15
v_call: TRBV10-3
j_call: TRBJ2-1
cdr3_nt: TGTGCCATCAGTGAGTCCGGGGGGCCTGACAATGAGCAGTTCTTC
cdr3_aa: CAISESGGPDNEQFF

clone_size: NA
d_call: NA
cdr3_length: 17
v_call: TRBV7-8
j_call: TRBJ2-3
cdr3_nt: TGTGCCAGCAGCTCCCCAGTCTGGGGACGGAACACAGATACGCAGTATTTT
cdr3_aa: CASSSPVWGRNTDTQYF